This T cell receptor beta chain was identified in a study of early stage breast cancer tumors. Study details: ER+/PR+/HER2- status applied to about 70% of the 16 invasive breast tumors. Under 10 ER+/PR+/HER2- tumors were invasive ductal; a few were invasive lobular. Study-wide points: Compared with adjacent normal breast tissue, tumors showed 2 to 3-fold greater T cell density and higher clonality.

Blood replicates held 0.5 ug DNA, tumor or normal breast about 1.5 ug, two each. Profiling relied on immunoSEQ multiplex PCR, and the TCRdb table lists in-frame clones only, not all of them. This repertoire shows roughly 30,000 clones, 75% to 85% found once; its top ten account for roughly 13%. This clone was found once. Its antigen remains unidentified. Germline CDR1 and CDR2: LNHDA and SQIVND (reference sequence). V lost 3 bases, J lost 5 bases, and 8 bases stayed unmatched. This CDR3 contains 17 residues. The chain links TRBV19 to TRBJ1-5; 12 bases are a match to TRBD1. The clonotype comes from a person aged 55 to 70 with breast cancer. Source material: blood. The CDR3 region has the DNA TGTGCCAGTAGTATGGGACAGGGGGCCGGGGAGCATCAGCCCCAGCATTTT. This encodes CASSMGQGAGEHQPQHF.